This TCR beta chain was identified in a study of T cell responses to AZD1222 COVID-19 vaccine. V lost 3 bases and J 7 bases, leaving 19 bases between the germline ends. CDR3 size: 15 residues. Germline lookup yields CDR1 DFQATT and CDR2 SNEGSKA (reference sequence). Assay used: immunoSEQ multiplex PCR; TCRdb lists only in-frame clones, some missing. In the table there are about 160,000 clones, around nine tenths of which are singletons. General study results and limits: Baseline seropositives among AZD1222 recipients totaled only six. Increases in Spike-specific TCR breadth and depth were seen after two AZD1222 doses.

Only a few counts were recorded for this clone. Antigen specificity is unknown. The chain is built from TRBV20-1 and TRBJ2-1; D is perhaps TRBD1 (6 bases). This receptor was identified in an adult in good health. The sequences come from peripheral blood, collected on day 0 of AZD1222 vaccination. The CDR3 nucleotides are TGCAGTGCTAGTGACCTACAGGGCAGGGTGAATGAGCAGTTCTTC. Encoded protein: CSASDLQGRVNEQFF.